This T cell receptor beta chain was obtained from a study of early stage breast cancer tumors. Background on the study: About 70% of the 16 invasive tumors were ER+, PR+ and HER2-. Study-level results: Compared with adjacent normal breast tissue, tumors showed roughly 2.5-fold greater T cell density and higher clonality.

Germline-derived CDR1 and CDR2 are KGHSH and LQKENI. The length of the CDR3 is 15 residues. Trimming cost V 2 bases and J 5 bases; bases outside gene matches: 6. Concerning this clone: As yet, its antigen is unknown.

Here immunoSEQ multiplex PCR was the method, and the copy in TCRdb shows in-frame clones only, minus some. The profile shows more than 7,500 clones, around 75% of them singletons. Specimen: normal breast tissue next to the tumor. This chain links TRBV18 with TRBJ2-7, with TRBD1 identical over 10 bases. The source is a person aged 55 to 75 with breast cancer. The CDR3 loop is CASSPRATGGNEQYF. The DNA of the CDR3 is TGTGCCAGCTCACCAAGAGCGACAGGGGGCAACGAGCAGTACTTC.